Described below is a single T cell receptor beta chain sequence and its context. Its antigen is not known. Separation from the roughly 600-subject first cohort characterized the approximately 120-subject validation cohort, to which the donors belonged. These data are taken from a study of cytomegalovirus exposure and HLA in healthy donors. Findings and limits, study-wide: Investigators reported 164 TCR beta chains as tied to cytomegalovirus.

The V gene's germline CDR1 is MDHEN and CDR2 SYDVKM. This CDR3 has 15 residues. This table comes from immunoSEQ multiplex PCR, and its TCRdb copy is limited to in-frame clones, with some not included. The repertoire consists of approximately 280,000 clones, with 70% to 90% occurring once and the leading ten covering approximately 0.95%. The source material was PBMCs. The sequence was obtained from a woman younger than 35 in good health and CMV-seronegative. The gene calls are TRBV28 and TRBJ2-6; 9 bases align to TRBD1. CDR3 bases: TGTACGACCGGGACAGGGCCAACTGGGGCCAACGTCCTGACTTTC. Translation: CTTGTGPTGANVLTF.